A single T cell receptor (beta chain) is shown here with its context. The antigen is not known. There are 15 residues in the CDR3. Germline V gene data show CDR1 as SGHRS and CDR2 as YFSETQ. Trimming cost V 4 bases and J 0 bases, with 8 bases left between them. TCRdb fed the RT-PCR reads into MiXCR, producing one record per CDR3 protein. The data show hundreds of thousands of distinct CDR3 sequences, with roughly 18% seen just once and roughly 11% held by the top ten. The sample comes from a study of response to subunit inactivated influenza vaccine. Study-wide points: A suggestion made by the authors is that each seasonal influenza vaccination recruits few new T cells.

This receptor was identified in a man between 45 and 60 years old who received an inactivated influenza vaccine. J is TRBJ2-6 and V is TRBV5-1; D uncertain. The sequencing here drew on PBMCs from blood, taken 5 to 6 days after vaccination. CDR3 in DNA: TGCGCCAGCAGCATGGATGTCTCTGGGGCCAACGTCCTGACTTTC. Protein product: CASSMDVSGANVLTF.